This entry features one T cell receptor (beta chain) sequence. This sample is part of a study of cytomegalovirus exposure and HLA in healthy donors. The PCR had 60 Vbeta and 13 Jbeta primers. The repertoire was sequenced with immunoSEQ multiplex PCR; TCRdb's copy has only in-frame clones and lacks some. The top ten hold 9.7% of the sample, which has some 66,000 clones, roughly 78% seen once. V shed 1 base and J shed 8 bases, with 6 bases lying between them. Germline CDR1 and CDR2: SGHNT and YYREEE (reference sequence). CDR3 length: 12 residues. The sequenced material came from PBMCs. The chain combines TRBV5-4 with TRBJ1-4; D is unclear. The receptor's source is a man in his forties in good health and CMV-seronegative. CDR3 amino acids: CASSLLGEKLFF. For the CDR3, the DNA is TGTGCCAGCAGCTTGCTAGGCGAAAAACTGTTTTTT.